This TCR beta chain appears in the sequencing data of a study of cytomegalovirus exposure and HLA in healthy donors. PCR used 60 Vbeta primers and 13 Jbeta primers. TCRdb's copy holds only in-frame clones and misses some; the assay was immunoSEQ multiplex PCR. Of 190,000 or so clones listed, over 75% are singletons. V was cut by 0 bases and J by 6 bases, with 15 bases left in between. There are 15 residues in the CDR3. CDR1 and CDR2 from the germline V gene are SGHRS and YFSETQ. The chain links TRBV5-1 to TRBJ1-1; no reliable D call. The sample taken for sequencing was PBMCs. This TCR derives from a woman aged 45-59 years in good health and CMV-seropositive. The CDR3 DNA sequence: TGCGCCAGCAGCTTGGCCGGGGAAAGAGGCGCTGAAGCTTTCTTT. It is translated as CASSLAGERGAEAFF.